Sequencing of this T cell receptor beta chain was carried out in a study of beta chain features in type 1 diabetes (dated by TCRdb to 2016 to 2019). With regard to the full study: Patients and healthy donors did not differ in mean age, gender distribution, total cell number or subset yield. A total of roughly 99,000,000 sorted cells were examined across all samples, and the number of cells per subset was strongly correlated with RNA yield. The study compared TCRB repertoires of sorted circulating CD4+ T cell subsets between recently diagnosed type 1 diabetes patients and matched healthy donors. Whereas all 30 or so donors provided naive and central memory subsets, regulatory and stem cell-like memory subsets were isolated from just 8 patients and about 8 healthy donors. Overall study results and their limits: PCR might favor shorter templates, but patient and control samples were amplified and corrected together, so any skew would affect both groups equally. Naive, central memory and regulatory TCRB repertoires appeared more similar among patients than among healthy donors. Type 1 diabetes patients showed a moderate but significant shortening of TCRB CDR3 length in all four CD4+ subsets. Because small numbers of individuals were included in the HLA sub-analyses, any influence of HLA type on TCRB rearrangement was left unresolved. Patients with type 1 diabetes made fewer insertions and deleted more nucleotides at VDJ recombination sites, implying thymic rearrangement abnormalities. Because cDNA was sequenced instead of genomic DNA, activated cells with high expression could be over-represented, although the groups did not differ in activation or CD3 levels.

The entire isolated RNA was reverse transcribed using the High Capacity cDNA Reverse Transcription Kit, and thus expressed TCRB transcripts were sequenced. Deep immunoSEQ sequencing was performed on naive, central memory and regulatory T cell samples, with an average of around 3.5 million total reads per sample. Sorted cells were lysed in RLT buffer and RNA was extracted with DNase-treated RNeasy Micro or Mini kits, depending on cell number. To prevent cross-contamination, every cell subset was processed on its own, while patient and healthy donor samples were processed together. Using the immunoSEQ multiplex PCR, TCRB sequences were amplified from cDNA into 87-bp fragments spanning the CDR3 region. Amplicons were sequenced on the Illumina HiSeq platform. On the authors' methods: PCR bias was computationally corrected using synthetic template baselines, reads within Hamming distance 2 were collapsed, and singletons that could not be merged were discarded. Reads were aligned against IMGT so that V, D and J genes, CDR3 length and insertions or deletions at six rearrangement sites could be assigned. Within each subset, clonotype counts were normalized to sorted cell number, after which true diversity and Gini coefficients were computed with the tcR R package. The overlap coefficient, calculated on TCRB nucleotide sequences, was used to measure repertoire sharing. The table was pulled from immuneACCESS by TCRdb, which kept in-frame rearrangements only. Such tables lose some clones; where checked, under half of the loss comes from unresolved V genes, and the rest has no known cause. V, J and clone size derive from that table, while D and trimming were established from the DNA sequence. Present in this sample are approximately 140,000 clones, 9.5% to 10% of which were seen just once. 0.55% to 0.65% of the sample belongs to the ten largest clones.

V has 0 bases trimmed and J has 5 bases trimmed; junction bases matching no gene number 2. From cysteine to phenylalanine, the CDR3 is 14 amino acids long. The read is trimmed to its CDR3 DNA, 42 bases read in frame from base 1. In the germline V gene, CDR1 corresponds to SGHDT and CDR2 to YYEEEE. Each donor gave one peripheral blood draw, roughly 110 mL on average, collected into heparinised tubes. A BD FACSAria II was used to sort naive, central memory, regulatory and stem cell-like memory CD4+ T cells with a panel that included CD45RO, CCR7, CD25, CD127, CD95 and CD27. Purity was above 95% for every sorted population. PBMCs were isolated right away by Lymphoprep density gradient centrifugation and were stained directly, without culture. Samples were stained and sorted in pairs, with one healthy donor and one patient per experiment, so that batch effects were minimized. As concerns this clone: What this receptor recognizes is not known. The record has no base qualities; no much larger clone is one base away.

The sample comprised central memory CD4+ T cells from blood. The rearrangement joined TRBV5-6 to TRBJ2-5; 9 central bases correspond to TRBD1. This TCR derives from a woman between 40 and 50 years old in good health. The DNA is as follows: TGTGCCAGCAGCTTGGGGGACAGGGCGGAGACCCAGTACTTC. This translates into CASSLGDRAETQYF.